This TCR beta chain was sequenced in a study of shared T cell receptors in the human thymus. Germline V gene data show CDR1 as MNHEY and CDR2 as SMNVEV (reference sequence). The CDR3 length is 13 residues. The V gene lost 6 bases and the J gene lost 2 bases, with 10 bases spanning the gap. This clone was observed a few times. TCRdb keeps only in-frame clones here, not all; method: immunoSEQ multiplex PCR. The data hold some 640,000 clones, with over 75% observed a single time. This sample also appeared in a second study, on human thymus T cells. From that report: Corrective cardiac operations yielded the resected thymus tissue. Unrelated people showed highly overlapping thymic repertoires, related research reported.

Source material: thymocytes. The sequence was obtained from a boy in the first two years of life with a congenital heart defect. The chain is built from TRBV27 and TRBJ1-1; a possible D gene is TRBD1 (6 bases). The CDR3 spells CASSKGENTEAFF. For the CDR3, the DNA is TGTGCCAGCAGCAAGGGGGAAAACACTGAAGCTTTCTTT.